This T cell receptor (beta chain) derives from a study of blood T cell repertoires in COVID-19. Measured with immunoSEQ multiplex PCR; TCRdb has only the in-frame clones, and not every one. In the table there are 110,000 to 150,000 clones, about 84% of which are singletons. In this sample, this clone turned up a few times. The sequenced material came from PBMCs or T cells enriched from blood (not recorded which). This clonotype originated in a woman between 18 and 29 years old who had been exposed to COVID-19.

The CDR3 coding sequence is TGCGCCAGCAGCTTGTCTGGGGGGACCTACGAGCAGTACTTC. Protein sequence: CASSLSGGTYEQYF. The rearrangement links TRBV5-1 to TRBJ2-7, with D tentatively TRBD2 (6 bases). This CDR3 region has 14 residues. CDR1 and CDR2 (germline): SGHRS, YFSETQ. Trimming pared 1 base from V and 2 bases from J, leaving 10 bases between.